This entry lists 24 T cell receptor beta chains sequenced from one sample in a study of tumor-infiltrating lymphocytes in primary liver carcinoma. Production of TCR beta cDNA used roughly 0.55 ug total RNA together with a constant-region primer. Libraries covering TCR beta were generated through three nested multiplex PCR rounds (using a slightly modified ARM-PCR). TRBV1-TRBV30 forward and Cbeta reverse primers drove the first two approximately 11-cycle rounds. Using its own MiXCR run on the multiplex PCR reads, TCRdb lists one record per CDR3 protein. The data hold roughly 86,000 distinct CDR3 sequences, with approximately 68% observed a single time. It was from 20-30 mg of unsorted bulk tissue that RNA and DNA were co-extracted. Material: tumor-adjacent normal liver tissue. These receptors were collected from a man in his forties with primary liver carcinoma and hepatitis B virus infection.

V is TRBV20-1 and J is TRBJ2-7, with D possibly matching TRBD1 (6 bases). The CDR3 length is 13 residues. Trimming removed 5 bases at V and 2 bases at J, with 13 bases between. CDR1 is DFQATT and CDR2 is SNEGSKA in the germline V gene (reference sequence). The CDR3 here is CSASHRATYEQYF. The CDR3 DNA is TGCAGTGCTTCTCACAGGGCAACCTACGAGCAGTACTTC.

This clonotype was picked up one time. The conserved final phenylalanine or tryptophan is absent from the CDR3, which likely points to a read error. Because the CDR3's place on the DNA is in doubt, the DNA is left out and the CDR3 is given as listed by TCRdb. This rearrangement joins TRBV11-2 to TRBJ2-5; the table calls TRBD2, which could not be checked here. Germline values: CDR1 SGHAT, CDR2 FQNNGV. The CDR3 length is 14 residues, termini included. The CDR3 here is CASSPTGGRETRYS.

Concerning this clonotype itself: At one end the junction does not follow the germline gene, possibly because of a read error. The gene calls are TRBV6-5 and TRBJ2-7, with D possibly being TRBD1 or TRBD2 (5 bases each). This CDR3 has 16 amino acids. Germline assignment: CDR1 MNHEY and CDR2 SVGAGI. The CDR3 DNA is TGTGTCAGCAGTTACCTTAGTCAGGGACCTAACTACGAGGAGTACTTC. This translates into CVSSYLSQGPNYEEYF.

For this clonotype: The junction shows a germline mismatch at one end, possibly a read error. The V gene is TRBV11-2, the J gene TRBJ2-2, with D perhaps matching TRBD1 or TRBD2 (6 bases each). The CDR3 contains 16 residues. CDR1 is SGHAT, CDR2 FQNNGV, per germline. CDR3 residues: CASSFTRGVGTGELFF. In DNA, the CDR3 is TGTGCCAGCAGCTTCACGAGGGGGGTAGGGACCGGGGAGCTCTTTTTT.

The chain carries TRBV4-1 and TRBJ2-1; a possible D gene is TRBD1 (6 bases). The CDR3 extends over 15 amino acids. Trimming shortened V by 5 bases and J by 11 bases, and 22 bases separated the two germline ends. Per the germline V gene, CDR1 is MGHRA and CDR2 is YSYEKL. The CDR3 bases are TGCGCCAGCAGCTACCCTTGGGGGCGCACAGGCAAGCAGTTCTTC. Translating gives CASSYPWGRTGKQFF.

By proportion, this clonotype is medium-sized. The chain links TRBV29-1 to TRBJ2-1, with D hard to call. The CDR3 spans 14 residues. CDR1 and CDR2 from the germline V gene are SQVTM and ANQGSEA. Trimming removed 7 bases at V and 6 bases at J, with 19 bases between. CDR3 bases: TGCAGCGCAGACTCGTTTACCGTCTCCAATGAGCAGTTCTTC. It is translated as CSADSFTVSNEQFF.

The rearrangement links TRBV28 to TRBJ2-5; D gene uncertain. Deletions cut 3 bases from V and 1 base from J, with 12 bases between. Per germline, CDR1 MDHEN and CDR2 SYDVKM. The CDR3 covers 15 residues. CDR3 amino acids: CASSFSAHLQETQYF. Written as DNA, the CDR3 is TGTGCCAGCAGTTTCAGCGCACACCTCCAAGAGACCCAGTACTTC. The full variable domain, rest sourced from reference TRBV28 and TRBJ2-5, is DVKVTQSSRYLVKRTGEKVFLECVQDMDHENMFWYRQDPGLGLRLIYFSYDVKMKEKGDIPEGYSVSREKKERFSLILESASTNQTSMYLCASSFSAHLQETQYFGPGTRLLVL.

With respect to this clonotype: Germline is not matched at one junction end, which may reflect a read error. V and J are TRBV28 and TRBJ2-7, with 8 bases fitting TRBD1. There are 20 residues in the CDR3. Germline assignment: CDR1 MDHEN and CDR2 SYDVKM. The CDR3 region is CVSSSQRGQGDYRSNYEQYF. In DNA form, the CDR3 reads TGTGTCAGCAGTTCCCAGCGCGGACAGGGTGACTACCGGTCAAACTACGAGCAGTACTTC.

This clonotype was picked up a small number of times. The CDR3 coding sequence is TGTGCCTGGAGTACGGGACTAGAAGATACGCAGTATTTT. Its translation is CAWSTGLEDTQYF. The chain carries TRBV30 and TRBJ2-3, with 8 bases lining up with TRBD2. Per germline, CDR1 GTSNPN and CDR2 SVGIG (reference sequence). The CDR3 is 13 amino acids. J lost 5 bases, V lost 2 bases, and 3 bases had no gene match.

In regard to this clonotype: It is likely a read error, because the conserved phenylalanine at the end of the CDR3 is missing. CDR3 in amino acids: CASNGTSGSTDTQYL. CDR3 coding DNA: TGTGCCAGCAATGGGACTAGCGGGAGCACAGATACGCAGTATTTA. This sequence joins TRBV6-1 and TRBJ2-3, with 12 nucleotides matching TRBD2. CDR1 is MNHNS, CDR2 SASEGT, per germline. This CDR3 spans 15 amino acids. The V and J ends lost 7 bases and 0 bases, in that order; junction bases with no gene match: 2.

Comment on this clonotype: A single base separates this from a much larger clone, so it may be a read error. This chain uses TRBV14 with TRBJ2-1; 7 bases align to TRBD1. Trimming cost V 5 bases and J 4 bases; bases outside gene matches: 11. Per germline, CDR1 SGHDN and CDR2 FVKESK. This CDR3 comprises 16 residues. The CDR3 nucleotides read TGTGCCAGCAGCTTCCTCGGTGGGGACAGATACAATGAGCAGTTCTTC. Translation: CASSFLGGDRYNEQFF.

As concerns this clonotype: The junction departs from the called germline gene at one end, perhaps through a read error. V usage is TRBV28 and J usage is TRBJ1-2; D call uncertain. The CDR3 has 12 residues. Germline V gene lookup returns CDR1 MDHEN and CDR2 SYDVKM. CDR3 bases: TGTGACATCCCCCTAGATTCAGGTGGCTACACTTTC. Residues: CDIPLDSGGYTF.

A remark on this clonotype: The CDR3 does not close with the conserved phenylalanine or tryptophan, likely indicating a read error. This sequence joins TRBV11-2 and TRBJ2-7; TRBD1 might be the D (6 bases). Deletions cut 5 bases from V and 0 bases from J, with 20 bases between. The CDR3 length is 17 residues. Germline CDR1 reads SGHAT; CDR2 reads FQNNGV. The CDR3 coding sequence is TGTGCCAGCAGCCAAGACTTCGGGACACCCAGCTCCTACGAGCAGTACTCC. Amino acids: CASSQDFGTPSSYEQYS.

V gene TRBV11-3 combines with J gene TRBJ2-1, with a possible D match to TRBD1 (6 bases). There are 12 residues in the CDR3. In germline, CDR1 is SGHNT, CDR2 YENEEA. Trimming took off 5 bases at V and 11 bases at J, with 13 bases between the two ends. Here the CDR3 DNA reads TGTGCCAGCAGCCAAGCGGACAGTAAGCAGTTCTTC. This codes for CASSQADSKQFF. Full variable domain (missing parts from reference TRBV11-3 and TRBJ2-1): EAGVVQSPRYKIIEKKQPVAFWCNPISGHNTLYWYLQNLGQGPELLIRYENEEAVDDSQLPKDRFSAERLKGVDSTLKIQPAELGDSAVYLCASSQADSKQFFGPGTRLTVL.

This clonotype was seen a single time. V usage is TRBV11-2 and J usage is TRBJ1-1; 9 positions agree with TRBD1. J was trimmed by 12 bases and V by 5 bases; bases with no gene match: 10. The CDR3 length is 13 residues. Germline V CDR1 and CDR2: SGHAT, FQNNGV. CDR3 nucleotides: TGTGCCAGCAGCACAGGCGGGACAGGGAATACTTTCTTT. Translating gives CASSTGGTGNTFF.

A remark on this clonotype: The junction departs from germline at one end; a sequencing error may be responsible. This chain uses TRBV10-3 with TRBJ2-4; D call uncertain. The germline CDR1 and CDR2 sequences are ENHRY and SYGVKD. The CDR3 has 13 residues. The CDR3 protein is CVISEPTKNTQYF. CDR3 DNA sequence: TGTGTCATCAGTGAGCCAACTAAAAACACTCAGTACTTC.

CDR3 in amino acids: CGGSPGTGWNEQFF. The CDR3 DNA follows: TGCGGCGGTAGCCCGGGGACAGGGTGGAATGAGCAGTTCTTC. The gene calls are TRBV29-1 and TRBJ2-1; 9 bases map to TRBD1. Germline loops: CDR1 SQVTM, CDR2 ANQGSEA. The length of the CDR3 is 14 residues.

This clonotype was counted many times. This chain joins TRBV6-6 and TRBJ2-7; D may correspond to TRBD1 or TRBD2 (5 bases each). The CDR3 is made up of 12 amino acids. Germline V gene data show CDR1 as MNHNY and CDR2 as SVGAGI (reference sequence). The V and J ends lost 0 bases and 7 bases respectively, with 7 bases between them. The CDR3 here is CASSYSEGEQYF. CDR3 coding DNA: TGTGCCAGCAGTTACTCCGAGGGGGAGCAGTACTTC.

As concerns this clonotype: This clone may be a read error of a much larger clone one base away. CDR3 in DNA: TGTGCCATCAGTGAGAACACTAAAGCTTTCTTT. This gives the protein CAISENTKAFF. The chain is built from TRBV10-3 and TRBJ1-1; no definite D call. Germline CDR1 and CDR2: ENHRY and SYGVKD. The CDR3 totals 11 residues.

This clonotype was picked up many times. The chain is built from TRBV10-3 and TRBJ1-1; D is ambiguous. CDR1 is ENHRY, CDR2 SYGVKD, per germline. The CDR3 has 14 residues. V lost 5 bases, J lost 0 bases, and 10 bases lay in between. The CDR3 here is CAISRGSLNTEAFF. The CDR3 DNA sequence: TGTGCCATCAGTCGAGGCAGTTTGAACACTGAAGCTTTCTTT.

This clonotype has more than one count but fewer than ten. The V and J genes are TRBV4-1 and TRBJ2-7; D remains ambiguous. Trimming took 3 bases from V and 4 from J, leaving 16 bases between them. Germline assignment: CDR1 MGHRA and CDR2 YSYEKL. This CDR3 is built from 15 residues. The CDR3 region has the DNA TGCGCCAGCAGCCAGGAAAGAGTCAGGAGATACGAGCAGTACTTC. Translating gives CASSQERVRRYEQYF.

With respect to this clonotype: The junction does not match germline at one end; this may be a read error. The chain links TRBV28 to TRBJ1-5; 8 nucleotides align to TRBD1. The CDR3 contains 15 residues. Per germline, CDR1 MDHEN and CDR2 SYDVKM. This chain's CDR3 is CASPPDPGGNQSQHF. As DNA, the CDR3 is TGTGCCAGCCCTCCGGATCCAGGGGGCAATCAGTCCCAGCATTTT. Filled out from reference TRBV28 and TRBJ1-5, the complete variable domain reads DVKVTQSSRYLVKRTGEKVFLECVQDMDHENMFWYRQDPGLGLRLIYFSYDVKMKEKGDIPEGYSVSREKKERFSLILESASTNQTSMYLCASPPDPGGNQSQHFGDGTRLSIL.

This clonotype was picked up one time. V and J are TRBV29-1 and TRBJ2-1, with 7 bases fitting TRBD1. The V gene end was trimmed by 8 bases and the J gene end by 8 bases; junction bases not matched to a gene: 6. The CDR3 has 11 amino acids. CDR1 is SQVTM, CDR2 ANQGSEA, per germline. The CDR3 protein is CSLGQSDEQFF. The CDR3 DNA is TGCAGCTTGGGACAGAGCGATGAGCAGTTCTTC.

This clonotype was recorded at least ten times. V is TRBV7-8 and J is TRBJ1-1; TRBD1 aligns across 7 bases. Looked up from germline, CDR1 is SGHVS and CDR2 is FQNEAQ. The CDR3 consists of 13 residues. J was trimmed by 1 base and V by 5 bases; bases with no gene match: 1. The CDR3 loop reads CASSRDRNTEAFF. The CDR3 coding sequence is TGTGCCAGCAGCAGGGACAGGAACACTGAAGCTTTCTTT.